A single TCR beta chain is shown here with its context. This clonotype was counted many times. Its antigen has not been determined. No base qualities exist here, and no much larger clone lies one base off it. The germline V gene supplies CDR1 SGHTA and CDR2 FQGNSA. From the cysteine through the phenylalanine, the CDR3 covers 13 amino acids. Kept here is only the CDR3 DNA, which spans 39 bases and is read in frame from base 1. The V and J ends are trimmed by 5 bases and 8 bases, leaving 15 bases between them. The data stem from a study of T cell repertoires in cytomegalovirus infection (dated by TCRdb to about 2019). Regarding the study in general: Because public TCR beta signatures pointed to carriage of CMV infection together with the matching HLA type, the HLA type of each donor mattered for the analysis. Broader findings and caveats from the paper: The ex vivo response was dominated by HLA-C-restricted CMV-specific TCR beta clonotypes, which also provided the single most frequent clonotype in two of eight donors. In both this cohort and an independent roughly 360-donor cohort, the cumulative frequency of public TCR beta family members distinguished carriers of CMV infection plus the relevant HLA type.

Sequencing was performed on an Illumina HiSeq 1500. TCRdb trimmed the raw reads at Q25, called clones with MiXCR and kept productive beta chains. Each CDR3 protein gets just one entry, which takes the most common genes and DNA from the rows behind it. Within this sample are around 450,000 distinct CDR3 sequences, with about a third of them counted one time only. Approximately 13% of the sample is in the top ten clones. The sample was PBMCs. The receptor was isolated from a human donor in good health (CMV status not recorded). Some clones in this sample may be carry-over from other donors' samples. This sequence uses TRBV7-2 and TRBJ1-2; no D gene call is confident. The sequenced DNA: TGTGCCAGCAGCCTACTACGGGTTGAGGGCTACACCTTC. The encoded protein is CASSLLRVEGYTF.